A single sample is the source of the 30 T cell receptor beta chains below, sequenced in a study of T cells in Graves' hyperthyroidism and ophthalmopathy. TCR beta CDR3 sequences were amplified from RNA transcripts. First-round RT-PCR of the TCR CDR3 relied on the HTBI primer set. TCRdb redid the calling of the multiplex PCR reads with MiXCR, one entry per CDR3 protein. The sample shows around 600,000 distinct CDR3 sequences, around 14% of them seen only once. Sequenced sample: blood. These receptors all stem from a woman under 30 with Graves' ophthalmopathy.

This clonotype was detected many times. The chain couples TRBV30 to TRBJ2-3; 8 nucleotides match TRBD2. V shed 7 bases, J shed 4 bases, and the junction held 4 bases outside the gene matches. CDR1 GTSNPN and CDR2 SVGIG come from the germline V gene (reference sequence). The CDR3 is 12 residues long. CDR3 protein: CASTGGADTQYF. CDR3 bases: TGTGCCTCCACGGGGGGGGCAGATACGCAGTATTTT. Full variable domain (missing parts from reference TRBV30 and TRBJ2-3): SQTIHQWPATLVQPVGSPLSLECTVEGTSNPNLYWYRQAAGRGLQLLFYSVGIGQISSEVPQNLSASRPQDRQFILSSKKLLLSDSGFYLCASTGGADTQYFGPGTRLTVL.

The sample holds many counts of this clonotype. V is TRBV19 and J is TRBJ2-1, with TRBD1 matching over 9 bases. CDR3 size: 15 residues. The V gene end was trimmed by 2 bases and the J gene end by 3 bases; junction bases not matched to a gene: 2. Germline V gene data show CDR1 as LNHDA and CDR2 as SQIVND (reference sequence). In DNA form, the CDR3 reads TGTGCCAGTAGTATATTGGGACAGGGCTACAATGAGCAGTTCTTC. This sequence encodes CASSILGQGYNEQFF.

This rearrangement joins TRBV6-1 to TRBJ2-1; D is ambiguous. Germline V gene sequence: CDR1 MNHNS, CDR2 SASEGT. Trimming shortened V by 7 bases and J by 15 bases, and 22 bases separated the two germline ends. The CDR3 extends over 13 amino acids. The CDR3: CASKVERDGPGFF. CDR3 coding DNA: TGTGCCAGCAAAGTGGAACGTGATGGGCCTGGGTTCTTC.

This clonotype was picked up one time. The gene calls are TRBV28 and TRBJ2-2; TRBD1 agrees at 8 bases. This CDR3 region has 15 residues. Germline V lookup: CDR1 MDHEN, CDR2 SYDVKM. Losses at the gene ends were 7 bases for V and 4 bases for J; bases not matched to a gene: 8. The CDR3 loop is CASTRDRSPTGELFF. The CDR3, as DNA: TGTGCCAGCACCCGGGACAGGAGCCCCACCGGGGAGCTGTTTTTT.

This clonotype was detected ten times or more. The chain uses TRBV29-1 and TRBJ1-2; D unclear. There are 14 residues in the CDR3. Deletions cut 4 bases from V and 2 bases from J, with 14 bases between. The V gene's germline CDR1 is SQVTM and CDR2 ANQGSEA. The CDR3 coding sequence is TGCAGCGTTGTGTCTCCCGGCCGAAACTATGGCTACACCTTC. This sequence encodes CSVVSPGRNYGYTF.

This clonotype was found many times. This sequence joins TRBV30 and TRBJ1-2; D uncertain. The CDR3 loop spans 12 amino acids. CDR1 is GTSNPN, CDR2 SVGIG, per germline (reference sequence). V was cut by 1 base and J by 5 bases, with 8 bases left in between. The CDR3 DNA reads TGTGCCTGGAGTGAGTCAGTATATGGCTACACCTTC. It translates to CAWSESVYGYTF.

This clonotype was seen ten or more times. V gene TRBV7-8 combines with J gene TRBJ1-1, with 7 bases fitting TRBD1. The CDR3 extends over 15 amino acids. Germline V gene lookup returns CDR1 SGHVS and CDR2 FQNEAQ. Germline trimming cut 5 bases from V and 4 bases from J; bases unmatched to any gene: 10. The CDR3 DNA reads TGTGCCAGCAGCCAGAAGCGGACAGGCAGCACTGAAGCTTTCTTT. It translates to CASSQKRTGSTEAFF.

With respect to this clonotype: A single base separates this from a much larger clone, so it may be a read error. CDR3 amino acids: CASGYAVVAGGTGELFF. DNA for the CDR3: TGTGCCAGCGGTTACGCGGTTGTAGCGGGGGGCACCGGGGAGCTGTTTTTT. The chain combines TRBV6-5 with TRBJ2-2; TRBD2 matches at 10 bases. Germline CDR1 MNHEY, CDR2 SVGAGI. The CDR3 covers 17 residues.

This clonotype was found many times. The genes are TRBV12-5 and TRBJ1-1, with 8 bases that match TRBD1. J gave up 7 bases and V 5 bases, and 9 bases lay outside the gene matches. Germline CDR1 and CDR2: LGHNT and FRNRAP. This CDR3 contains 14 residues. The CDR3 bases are TGTGCTAGTGGTCAAGGACAGGGAGCCCTTGAAGCTTTCTTT. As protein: CASGQGQGALEAFF.

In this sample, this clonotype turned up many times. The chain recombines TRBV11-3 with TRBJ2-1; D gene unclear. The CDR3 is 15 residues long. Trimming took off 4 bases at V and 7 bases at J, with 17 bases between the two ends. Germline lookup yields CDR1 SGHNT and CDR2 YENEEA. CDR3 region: CASSSPYTIANEQFF. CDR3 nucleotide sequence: TGTGCCAGCAGCTCTCCGTACACTATCGCTAATGAGCAGTTCTTC.

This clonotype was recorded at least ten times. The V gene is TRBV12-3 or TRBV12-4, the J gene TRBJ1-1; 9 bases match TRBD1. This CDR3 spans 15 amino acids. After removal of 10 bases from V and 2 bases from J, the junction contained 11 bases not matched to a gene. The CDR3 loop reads CAIGTGFSPNTEAFF. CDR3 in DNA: TGTGCCATCGGGACAGGGTTTTCTCCAAACACTGAAGCTTTCTTT.

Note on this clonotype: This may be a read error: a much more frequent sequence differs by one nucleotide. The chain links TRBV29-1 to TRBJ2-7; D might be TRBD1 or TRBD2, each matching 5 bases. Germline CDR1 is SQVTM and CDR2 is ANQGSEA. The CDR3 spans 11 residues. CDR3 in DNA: TGCAGCGTTGAACGGGGCTACGAGCAGTGCTTC. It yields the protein CSVERGYEQCF.

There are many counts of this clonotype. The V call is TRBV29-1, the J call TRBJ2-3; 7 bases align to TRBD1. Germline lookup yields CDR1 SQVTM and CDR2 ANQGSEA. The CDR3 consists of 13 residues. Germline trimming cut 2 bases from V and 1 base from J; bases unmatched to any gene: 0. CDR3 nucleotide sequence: TGCAGCGTTGAACAGGGGGGCACAGATACGCAGTATTTT. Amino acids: CSVEQGGTDTQYF.

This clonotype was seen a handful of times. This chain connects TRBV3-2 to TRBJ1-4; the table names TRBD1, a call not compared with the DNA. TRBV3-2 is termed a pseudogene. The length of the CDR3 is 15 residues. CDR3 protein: CASSHGTDPNEKLFF. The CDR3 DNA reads TGTGCCAGCAGCCATGGGACAGACCCTAATGAAAAACTGTTTTTT.

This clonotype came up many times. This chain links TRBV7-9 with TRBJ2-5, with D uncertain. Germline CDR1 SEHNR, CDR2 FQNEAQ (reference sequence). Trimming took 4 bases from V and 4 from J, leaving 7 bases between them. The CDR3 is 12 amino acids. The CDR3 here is CASSYWGETQYF. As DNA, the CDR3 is TGTGCCAGCAGCTATTGGGGAGAGACCCAGTACTTC.

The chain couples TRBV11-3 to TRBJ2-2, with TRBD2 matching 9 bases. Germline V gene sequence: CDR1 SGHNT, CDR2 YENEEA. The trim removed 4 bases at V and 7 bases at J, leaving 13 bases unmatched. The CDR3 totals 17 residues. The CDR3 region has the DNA TGTGCCAGCAGCTCAAGGATCGAGCGGGAGGAGGGCGGGGAGCTGTTTTTT. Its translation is CASSSRIEREEGGELFF.

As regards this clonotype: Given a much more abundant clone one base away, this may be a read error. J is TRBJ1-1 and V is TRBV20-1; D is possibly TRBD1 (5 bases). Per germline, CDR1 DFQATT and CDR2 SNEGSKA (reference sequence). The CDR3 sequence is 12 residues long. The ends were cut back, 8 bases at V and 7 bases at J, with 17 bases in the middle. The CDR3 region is CSTTPGRGEAFF. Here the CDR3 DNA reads TGCAGTACAACCCCAGGGCGGGGTGAAGCTTTCTTT.

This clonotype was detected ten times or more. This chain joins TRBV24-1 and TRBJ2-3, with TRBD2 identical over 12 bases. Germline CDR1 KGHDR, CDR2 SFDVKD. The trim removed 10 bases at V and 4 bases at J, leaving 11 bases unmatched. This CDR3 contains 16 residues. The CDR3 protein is CATGGSLAGGPDTQYF. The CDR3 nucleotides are TGTGCCACGGGAGGGAGCCTAGCGGGAGGGCCAGATACGCAGTATTTT.

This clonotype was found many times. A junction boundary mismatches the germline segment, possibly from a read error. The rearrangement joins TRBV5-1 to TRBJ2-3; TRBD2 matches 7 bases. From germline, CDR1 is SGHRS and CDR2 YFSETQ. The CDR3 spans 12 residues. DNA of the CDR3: TGTGCCAGCAGCTTAGCGGGAGATACGCAGTATTTT. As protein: CASSLAGDTQYF.

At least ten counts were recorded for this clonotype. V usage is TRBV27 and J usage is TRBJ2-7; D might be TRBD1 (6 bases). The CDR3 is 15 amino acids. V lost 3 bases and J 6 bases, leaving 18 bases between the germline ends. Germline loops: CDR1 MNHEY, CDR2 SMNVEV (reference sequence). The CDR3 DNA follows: TGTGCCAGCAGTTTTACGTCCGGGACAACCCTCGAGCAGTACTTC. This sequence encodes CASSFTSGTTLEQYF.

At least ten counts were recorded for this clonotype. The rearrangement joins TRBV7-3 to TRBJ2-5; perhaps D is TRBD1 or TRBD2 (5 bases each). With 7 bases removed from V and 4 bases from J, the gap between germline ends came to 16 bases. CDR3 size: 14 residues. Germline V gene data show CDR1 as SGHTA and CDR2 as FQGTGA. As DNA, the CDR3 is TGTGCCAGCACCCGGGGCCCCGCGGGAGAGACCCAGTACTTC. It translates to CASTRGPAGETQYF.

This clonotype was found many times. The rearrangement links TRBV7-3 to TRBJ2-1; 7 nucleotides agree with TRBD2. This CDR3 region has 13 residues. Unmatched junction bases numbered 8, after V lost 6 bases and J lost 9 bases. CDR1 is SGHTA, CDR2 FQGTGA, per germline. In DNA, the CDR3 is TGTGCCAGCAGTGGACTAGTCTGGGGTGAGCAGTTCTTC. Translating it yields CASSGLVWGEQFF. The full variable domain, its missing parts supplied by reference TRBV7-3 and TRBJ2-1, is GAGVSQTPSNKVTEKGKYVELRCDPISGHTALYWYRQSLGQGPEFLIYFQGTGAADDSGLPNDRFFAVRPEGSVSTLKIQRTERGDSAVYLCASSGLVWGEQFFGPGTRLTVL.

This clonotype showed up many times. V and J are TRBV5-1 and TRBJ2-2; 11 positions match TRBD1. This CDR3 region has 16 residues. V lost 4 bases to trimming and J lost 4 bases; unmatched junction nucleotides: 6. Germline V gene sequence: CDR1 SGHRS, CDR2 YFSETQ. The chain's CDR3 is CASSPTGTGGTGELFF. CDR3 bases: TGCGCCAGCAGCCCCACCGGGACAGGGGGCACCGGGGAGCTGTTTTTT.

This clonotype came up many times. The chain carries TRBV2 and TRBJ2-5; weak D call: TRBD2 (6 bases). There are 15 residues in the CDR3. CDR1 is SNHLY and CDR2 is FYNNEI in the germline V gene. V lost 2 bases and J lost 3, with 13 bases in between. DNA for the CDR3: TGTGCCAGCAGTGAATGGGCGGGACGGGAAGAGACCCAGTACTTC. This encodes CASSEWAGREETQYF.

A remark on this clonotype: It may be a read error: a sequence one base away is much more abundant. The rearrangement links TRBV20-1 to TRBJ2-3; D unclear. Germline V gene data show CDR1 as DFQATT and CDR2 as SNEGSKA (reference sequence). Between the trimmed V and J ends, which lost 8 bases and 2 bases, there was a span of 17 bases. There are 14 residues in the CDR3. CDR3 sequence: CSTTWAGPTDTQYF. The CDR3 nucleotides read TGCAGTACCACGTGGGCAGGCCCCACAGATACGCAGTATTTT.

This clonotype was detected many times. CDR3 loop: CASTGGYEQYF. CDR3 bases: TGTGCCTCGACAGGGGGTTACGAGCAGTACTTC. The gene calls are TRBV7-9 and TRBJ2-7; 9 positions agree with TRBD1. Germline CDR1 SEHNR, CDR2 FQNEAQ (reference sequence). The CDR3 length is 11 residues. V lost 11 bases and J lost 4; bases outside the gene matches: 3.

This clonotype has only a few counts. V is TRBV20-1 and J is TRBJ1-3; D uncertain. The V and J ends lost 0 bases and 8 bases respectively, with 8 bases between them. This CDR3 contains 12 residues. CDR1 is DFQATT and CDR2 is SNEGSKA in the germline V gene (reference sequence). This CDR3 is CSARDTPYTIYF. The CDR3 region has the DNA TGCAGTGCTAGAGATACCCCGTACACCATATATTTT.

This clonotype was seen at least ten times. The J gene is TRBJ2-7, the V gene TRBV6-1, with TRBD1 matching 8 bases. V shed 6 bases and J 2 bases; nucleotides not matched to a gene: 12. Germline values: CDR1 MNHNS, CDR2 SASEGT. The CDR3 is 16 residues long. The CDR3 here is CASRVRGQGPPYEQYF. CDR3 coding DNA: TGTGCCAGCAGGGTTAGAGGACAGGGACCCCCCTACGAGCAGTACTTC.

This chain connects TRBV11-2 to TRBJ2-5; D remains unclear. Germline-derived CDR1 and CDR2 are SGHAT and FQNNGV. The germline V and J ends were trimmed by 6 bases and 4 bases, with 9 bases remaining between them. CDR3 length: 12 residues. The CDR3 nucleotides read TGTGCCAGCAGTTACCATTCAGAGACCCAGTACTTC. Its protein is CASSYHSETQYF. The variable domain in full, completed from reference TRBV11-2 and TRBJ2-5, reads EAGVAQSPRYKIIEKRQSVAFWCNPISGHATLYWYQQILGQGPKLLIQFQNNGVVDDSQLPKDRFSAERLKGVDSTLKIQPAKLEDSAVYLCASSYHSETQYFGPGTRLLVL.

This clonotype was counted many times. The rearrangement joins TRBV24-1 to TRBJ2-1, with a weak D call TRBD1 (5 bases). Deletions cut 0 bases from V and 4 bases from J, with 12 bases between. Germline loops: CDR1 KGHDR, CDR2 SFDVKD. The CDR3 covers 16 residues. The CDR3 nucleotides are TGTGCCACCAGTGATTTGGATCTGGCAGGGTACAATGAGCAGTTCTTC. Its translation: CATSDLDLAGYNEQFF.